This is a list of T cell receptor beta chains from one sample in a study of blood T cell repertoires in COVID-19. TCRdb's copy holds only in-frame clones and misses some; the assay was immunoSEQ multiplex PCR. Of roughly 250,000 clones detected, approximately 84% appear once; the ten largest clones hold approximately 1.9%. The specimen sequenced was peripheral blood. These receptors were obtained from a woman of 80 years or more with acute or convalescent COVID-19. Each CDR3 is given with its conserved first and last residue.

length,V,CDR3
13,TRBV5-1,CASSVGHDYEQYF
17,TRBV28,CASSLPRTSGIPNEQFF
14,TRBV19,CASRKQGPNTEAFF
15,TRBV18,CASSPVDRVAYEQYF
19,TRBV5-1,CASSLVPLAAGGVTDTQYF
16,TRBV19,CASSQETMSGGYGYTF
14,TRBV7-9,CASSLRGSNYGYTF
14,TRBV4-1,CASSQITGRQGYTF
14,TRBV6-5,CASSWTGGNSPLHF
15,TRBV4-1,CASSQRVARGETQYF
15,TRBV28,CASSWTGDSNQPQHF
18,TRBV4-2,CASSQGTSGGGYQETQYF
14,TRBV9,CASSADLTYNEQFF
14,TRBV28,CASSLPGGAYEQYF
15,TRBV6-5,CASSTGDRVGQPQHF
18,TRBV5-6,CASSDGTSGFSGANVLTF
18,TRBV18,CASSPLRAGKLADTEAFF
16,TRBV7-3,CASSPTGTSGYNEQFF
12,TRBV7-2,CASSPRGETQYF
16,TRBV5-4,CASSPGRTGQNEKLFF
15,TRBV25-1,CASSEAGRLDYGYTF
14,TRBV6-5,CASSRDRGNTEAFF
15,TRBV5-6,CASSLARVDNSPLHF
16,TRBV9,CASSETGSSELETQYF
15,TRBV6-5,CASPGFAGETYEQYF
14,TRBV11-2,CASSLERSGNTIYF
14,TRBV7-2,CASSLAGRGSPLHF
13,TRBV27,CASSSGLAGEQFF
11,TRBV5-1,CASSKEREQYF
16,TRBV6-1,CASSEVPSGSHYEQYF
12,TRBV5-8,CASSSAAEALHF
16,TRBV19,CASSIQGVSTNEKLFF
14,TRBV3-1/TRBV3-2,CASSQDYWTGEAFF
15,TRBV2,CASQSVGSDRHGYTF
14,TRBV11-2,CASSLGGGAYEQYF
15,TRBV19,CASSTRTGTSETQYF
17,TRBV21-1,CASSNAGIAPLNYGYTF
15,TRBV5-6,CASSFRLAGTDTQYF
13,TRBV5-8,CAITGKRQETQYF
13,TRBV2,CASNQQGLYGYTF
15,TRBV2,CASSADRASNQPQHF
14,TRBV28,CASSRTGLYNEQFF
14,TRBV6-5,CASSYRGSYNEQFF
14,TRBV5-4,CASSPKTATDTQYF
15,TRBV28,CASGTKPTGAYGYTF
16,TRBV13,CASSLGTGAGNQPQHF
16,TRBV2,CASRPELAGGHETQYF
13,TRBV19,CASRRDSRTEAFF
15,TRBV19,CASSIRQGANTEAFF
12,TRBV7-9,CASSLGAYEQYF
16,TRBV19,CASSDRGASGANVLTF
18,TRBV19,CASSPRQGFESYNSPLHF